Presented here are 30 T cell receptor beta chains from one specimen sequenced in a study of blood T cell repertoires in COVID-19. The repertoire was sequenced with immunoSEQ multiplex PCR; TCRdb's copy has only in-frame clones and lacks some. The table includes fewer than 350,000 clones, 85% detected once. The sequenced sample was PBMCs or T cells enriched from blood (not recorded which). The receptors originated from a woman in her twenties or thirties who had been exposed to COVID-19.

The chain employs TRBV19 and TRBJ1-2, with D perhaps matching TRBD1 (5 bases). Germline V CDR1 and CDR2: LNHDA, SQIVND (reference sequence). Trimming removed 3 bases from V and 5 bases from J, with 10 bases in between. The CDR3 runs to 13 residues. As DNA, the CDR3 is TGTGCCAGTAGTATGGCAGGGTTTTATGGCTACACCTTC. Translation gives CASSMAGFYGYTF.

This chain connects TRBV9 to TRBJ1-2, with D possibly being TRBD1 (6 bases). CDR1 and CDR2 from the germline V gene are SGDLS and YYNGEE. The CDR3 is 14 residues long. V lost 1 base to trimming and J lost 6 bases, with 13 bases between them. The chain's CDR3 is CASSVLGTSDGYTF. The CDR3 DNA sequence: TGTGCCAGCAGCGTATTGGGGACATCTGATGGCTACACCTTC.

This chain joins TRBV18 and TRBJ2-3, with 12 positions matching TRBD1. This CDR3 has 19 residues. Trimming took 2 bases from V and 1 from J; bases not matched to a gene: 10. CDR1 is KGHSH, CDR2 LQKENI, per germline. The chain's CDR3 is CASSPGTGGAGDGTDTQYF. In DNA, the CDR3 is TGTGCCAGCTCACCAGGGACAGGGGGCGCGGGCGATGGCACAGATACGCAGTATTTT. Full variable domain (missing parts from reference TRBV18 and TRBJ2-3): NAGVMQNPRHLVRRRGQEARLRCSPMKGHSHVYWYRQLPEEGLKFMVYLQKENIIDESGMPKERFSAEFPKEGPSILRIQQVVRGDSAAYFCASSPGTGGAGDGTDTQYFGPGTRLTVL.

CDR3 coding DNA: TGTGCCAGCAGGTGGACAGGGGGCAACACTGAAGCTTTCTTT. Amino acids: CASRWTGGNTEAFF. The V and J genes are TRBV2 and TRBJ1-1; 11 bases fit TRBD1. The CDR3 is made up of 14 amino acids. Germline lookup yields CDR1 SNHLY and CDR2 FYNNEI. J gave up 2 bases and V 6 bases, and 2 bases lay outside the gene matches.

The rearrangement uses TRBV2 and TRBJ2-7; 14 bases map to TRBD2. The CDR3 runs to 20 residues. Unmatched junction bases numbered 22, after V lost 4 bases and J lost 8 bases. The germline V gene encodes CDR1 SNHLY and CDR2 FYNNEI. In nucleotides, the CDR3 is TGTGCCAGCAGTGCAGGAGCCCCCGGGACTAGCGGGAGCAGTAATTCCAAGCAGTACTTC. Protein sequence: CASSAGAPGTSGSSNSKQYF.

This chain uses TRBV21-1 with TRBJ1-1; TRBD1 is taken as the D call from the table, unchecked against the DNA. TRBV21-1 is a pseudogene. CDR3 length equals 17 residues. The CDR3 sequence: CASSKVDRVRVHTEAFF. The CDR3, as DNA: TGTGCCAGCAGCAAAGTGGACAGGGTAAGAGTTCACACTGAAGCTTTCTTT.

For the CDR3, the DNA is TGTGCCAGTAGTAGACAGGAAACGTACAATGAGCAGTTCTTC. Translation gives CASSRQETYNEQFF. J is TRBJ2-1 and V is TRBV19; D is perhaps TRBD1 (6 bases). The CDR3 runs to 14 residues. Per germline, CDR1 LNHDA and CDR2 SQIVND (reference sequence). V lost 4 bases, J lost 4 bases, and 11 bases lay in between.

This chain uses TRBV7-6 with TRBJ2-7; TRBD1 matches 7 bases. The ends lost 5 bases at V and 3 bases at J; junction bases unmatched: 7. The germline CDR1 and CDR2 sequences are SGHVS and FNYEAQ. The CDR3 contains 14 residues. The CDR3 reads CASSPGTDFYEQYF. The DNA for the CDR3 is TGTGCCAGCAGCCCCGGGACAGACTTCTACGAGCAGTACTTC.

The rearrangement links TRBV5-6 to TRBJ1-6, with a possible D match to TRBD1 (6 bases). CDR1 SGHDT and CDR2 YYEEEE come from the germline V gene. V was clipped by 2 bases and J by 13 bases, with 7 bases between them. The CDR3 runs 11 residues. The CDR3 nucleotides are TGTGCCAGCAGCTTTGGGGGCCCCCTCCACTTT. It encodes CASSFGGPLHF.

The CDR3 DNA follows: TGTGCCAGCAGCTTGGAGTGGGGCGCAGCAGATACGCAGTATTTT. This sequence encodes CASSLEWGAADTQYF. The chain is built from TRBV5-8 and TRBJ2-3; D might be TRBD1 (5 bases). The CDR3 spans 15 residues. V was cut by 0 bases and J by 4 bases, with 12 bases left in between. CDR1 and CDR2 from the germline V gene are SGHTS and YDEGEE.

V is TRBV4-2 and J is TRBJ2-7; a weak D match, TRBD2 (5 bases). Germline CDR1 is LGHNA and CDR2 is YNFKEQ. V was pared by 3 bases and J by 3 bases, with 15 bases between. The length of the CDR3 is 15 residues. The CDR3: CASSHPRTGNYEQYF. In DNA, the CDR3 is TGTGCCAGCAGCCACCCGAGGACTGGAAACTACGAGCAGTACTTC.

V is TRBV7-2 and J is TRBJ2-4; TRBD1 aligns across 9 bases. CDR1 is SGHTA and CDR2 is FQGNSA in the germline V gene. The CDR3 is 16 amino acids. V lost 6 bases, J lost 9 bases, and 15 bases stayed unmatched. The CDR3 region is CASRTTGGGPPGIQYF. In DNA form, the CDR3 reads TGTGCCAGCAGGACAACAGGGGGCGGACCCCCCGGCATTCAGTACTTC.

V usage is TRBV18 and J usage is TRBJ1-5; 7 nucleotides line up with TRBD1. Trimming took 3 bases from V and 7 from J; bases not matched to a gene: 12. The CDR3 contains 16 residues. CDR1 and CDR2 (germline): KGHSH, LQKENI. The CDR3 loop reads CASSPRQGLHRQPQHF. Here the CDR3 DNA reads TGTGCCAGCTCACCCAGACAGGGCTTGCATAGGCAGCCCCAGCATTTT.

The rearrangement joins TRBV28 to TRBJ1-1; D is unresolved. Germline V gene data show CDR1 as MDHEN and CDR2 as SYDVKM. Deletions cut 3 bases from V and 10 bases from J, with 9 bases between. This CDR3 is built from 11 residues. The CDR3 region is CASSFEFGAFF. CDR3 in DNA: TGTGCCAGCAGTTTTGAGTTCGGAGCTTTCTTT. Together with reference TRBV28 and TRBJ1-1, the CDR3 gives the full variable domain: DVKVTQSSRYLVKRTGEKVFLECVQDMDHENMFWYRQDPGLGLRLIYFSYDVKMKEKGDIPEGYSVSREKKERFSLILESASTNQTSMYLCASSFEFGAFFGQGTRLTVV.

The chain carries TRBV5-4 and TRBJ1-6; 8 positions agree with TRBD1. V was clipped by 1 base and J by 7 bases; unmatched bases: 4. This CDR3 comprises 15 residues. CDR1 and CDR2 from the germline V gene are SGHNT and YYREEE (reference sequence). CDR3 sequence reads: CASSLPGQANSPLHF. CDR3 in DNA: TGTGCCAGCAGCTTGCCGGGACAGGCAAATTCACCCCTCCACTTT.

In the case of this clone: Other DNA sequences of this sample code for an identical CDR3. V usage is TRBV5-1 and J usage is TRBJ2-7; a weak D match, TRBD2 (6 bases). Trimming removed 1 base from V and 4 bases from J, with 6 bases in between. Germline CDR1 and CDR2: SGHRS and YFSETQ. This CDR3 has 12 amino acids. The CDR3 protein is CASSLRGYEQYF. CDR3 in DNA: TGCGCCAGCAGCTTGCGGGGGTACGAGCAGTACTTC.

This clone was seen a handful of times. The CDR3 reads CASSWSSGPYEQYF. The CDR3 DNA sequence: TGTGCCAGCAGTTGGTCTAGCGGCCCCTACGAGCAGTACTTC. The V call is TRBV27, the J call TRBJ2-7; 7 nucleotides line up with TRBD2. The CDR3 sequence is 14 residues long. The ends lost 4 bases at V and 2 bases at J; junction bases unmatched: 5. Germline CDR1 MNHEY, CDR2 SMNVEV (reference sequence).

The chain couples TRBV11-2 to TRBJ2-2; the D gene is possibly TRBD2 (5 bases). Trimming took 3 bases from V and 1 from J, leaving 6 bases between them. The CDR3 contains 14 residues. CDR1 and CDR2 from the germline V gene are SGHAT and FQNNGV. In DNA, the CDR3 is TGTGCCAGCAGCTTTGGAGGGAACACCGGGGAGCTGTTTTTT. Translation gives CASSFGGNTGELFF.

This clone was picked up one time. The chain recombines TRBV27 with TRBJ1-2, with a tentative D call TRBD1 (5 bases). This CDR3 comprises 14 residues. Germline V gene data show CDR1 as MNHEY and CDR2 as SMNVEV (reference sequence). Between the trimmed V and J ends, which lost 3 bases and 7 bases, there was a span of 15 bases. The CDR3 DNA follows: TGTGCCAGCAGTTTCGCAGGATCAAGGGGTGGCTACACCTTC. Its protein product is CASSFAGSRGGYTF.

V is TRBV4-1 and J is TRBJ2-7; possible D gene TRBD1, 6 bases. Per germline, CDR1 MGHRA and CDR2 YSYEKL. Trimming stripped 3 bases from V and 3 bases from J, with 15 bases between. This CDR3 contains 15 residues. DNA for the CDR3: TGCGCCAGCAGCCAGGGTAGACAGGACGGCTACGAGCAGTACTTC. The encoded protein is CASSQGRQDGYEQYF.

The V gene is TRBV30, the J gene TRBJ1-2, with D uncertain. Trimming shortened V by 6 bases and J by 6 bases, and 23 bases separated the two germline ends. The V gene's germline CDR1 is GTSNPN and CDR2 SVGIG (reference sequence). CDR3 length equals 15 residues. The CDR3 sequence is CACPRVAGWSNGYTF. CDR3 DNA: TGTGCCTGCCCTCGAGTGGCAGGCTGGTCTAATGGCTACACCTTC.

This clone was found a few times. The chain joins TRBV28 to TRBJ2-7; D is uncertain. Germline CDR1 and CDR2: MDHEN and SYDVKM. The CDR3 contains 14 residues. V lost 3 bases and J lost 3, with 12 bases in between. The CDR3 DNA follows: TGTGCCAGCAGTTTCTTGAGCAAGAACTACGAGCAGTACTTC. Protein product: CASSFLSKNYEQYF.

This clone was recorded once. The V call is TRBV30, the J call TRBJ2-5, with 9 bases identical to TRBD2. The CDR3 has 12 residues. Losses at the gene ends were 5 bases for V and 5 bases for J; bases not matched to a gene: 3. CDR1 is GTSNPN, CDR2 SVGIG, per germline (reference sequence). The CDR3 DNA sequence: TGTGCCTGGGGGACTAGCCTGGAGACCCAGTACTTC. This translates into CAWGTSLETQYF.

The chain links TRBV5-4 to TRBJ2-1; D possibly corresponds to TRBD2 (6 bases). This CDR3 has 14 amino acids. The V gene's germline CDR1 is SGHNT and CDR2 YYREEE (reference sequence). The V gene lost 2 bases and the J gene lost 5 bases, with 11 bases spanning the gap. The CDR3 reads CASSFSGYDNEQFF. DNA of the CDR3: TGTGCCAGCAGCTTCAGCGGGTATGACAATGAGCAGTTCTTC.

This clone was observed once. The V and J genes are TRBV5-1 and TRBJ2-7; possible D gene TRBD2, 5 bases. The V end lost 4 bases, the J end lost 5 bases, and 10 bases lay between the germline ends. The CDR3 runs 12 residues. CDR1 is SGHRS, CDR2 YFSETQ, per germline. The CDR3, as DNA: TGCGCCAGCAGCCGACCCGGGAACGAGCAGTACTTC. It is translated as CASSRPGNEQYF.

The V call is TRBV28, the J call TRBJ1-3; D is perhaps TRBD1 (6 bases). V was clipped by 4 bases and J by 11 bases, with 21 bases between them. The CDR3 contains 15 residues. The germline CDR1 and CDR2 sequences are MDHEN and SYDVKM. The DNA for the CDR3 is TGTGCCAGCAGTTCCCCGTTAAACAGGGACCTCGCCATATATTTT. Its translation is CASSSPLNRDLAIYF.

V gene TRBV6-5 combines with J gene TRBJ2-1, with D perhaps matching TRBD2 (6 bases). Trimming took 3 bases from V and 13 from J, leaving 16 bases between them. This CDR3 comprises 13 residues. In germline, CDR1 is MNHEY, CDR2 SVGAGI. The CDR3 sequence is CASSYGAGGDQFF. Written as DNA, the CDR3 is TGTGCCAGCAGTTATGGTGCGGGCGGGGATCAGTTCTTC.

The chain employs TRBV2 and TRBJ2-1, with D perhaps matching TRBD2 (6 bases). This CDR3 comprises 16 residues. Germline CDR1 is SNHLY and CDR2 is FYNNEI. Trimming stripped 6 bases from V and 7 bases from J, with 22 bases between. The CDR3 here is CASRTAGTRKWNEQFF. In nucleotides, the CDR3 is TGTGCCAGCAGGACCGCCGGGACTCGGAAATGGAATGAGCAGTTCTTC.

The chain couples TRBV7-2 to TRBJ2-2; 9 bases match TRBD2. Germline V gene sequence: CDR1 SGHTA, CDR2 FQGNSA. CDR3 length: 18 residues. With 6 bases clipped from V and 3 bases from J, the junction kept 14 bases outside the gene matches. CDR3 protein: CASRIRGSGGFYTGELFF. The CDR3 DNA follows: TGTGCCAGCAGAATCCGGGGGAGCGGGGGGTTTTACACCGGGGAGCTGTTTTTT.

The rearrangement joins TRBV28 to TRBJ2-7, with 9 positions matching TRBD1. The CDR3 loop spans 13 amino acids. Trimming at V came to 7 bases and at J to 2 bases, leaving 3 bases not matched to a gene. Germline lookup yields CDR1 MDHEN and CDR2 SYDVKM. The DNA for the CDR3 is TGTGCCAGCACCAGACAGGGGGCCTACGAGCAGTACTTC. Translating it yields CASTRQGAYEQYF.